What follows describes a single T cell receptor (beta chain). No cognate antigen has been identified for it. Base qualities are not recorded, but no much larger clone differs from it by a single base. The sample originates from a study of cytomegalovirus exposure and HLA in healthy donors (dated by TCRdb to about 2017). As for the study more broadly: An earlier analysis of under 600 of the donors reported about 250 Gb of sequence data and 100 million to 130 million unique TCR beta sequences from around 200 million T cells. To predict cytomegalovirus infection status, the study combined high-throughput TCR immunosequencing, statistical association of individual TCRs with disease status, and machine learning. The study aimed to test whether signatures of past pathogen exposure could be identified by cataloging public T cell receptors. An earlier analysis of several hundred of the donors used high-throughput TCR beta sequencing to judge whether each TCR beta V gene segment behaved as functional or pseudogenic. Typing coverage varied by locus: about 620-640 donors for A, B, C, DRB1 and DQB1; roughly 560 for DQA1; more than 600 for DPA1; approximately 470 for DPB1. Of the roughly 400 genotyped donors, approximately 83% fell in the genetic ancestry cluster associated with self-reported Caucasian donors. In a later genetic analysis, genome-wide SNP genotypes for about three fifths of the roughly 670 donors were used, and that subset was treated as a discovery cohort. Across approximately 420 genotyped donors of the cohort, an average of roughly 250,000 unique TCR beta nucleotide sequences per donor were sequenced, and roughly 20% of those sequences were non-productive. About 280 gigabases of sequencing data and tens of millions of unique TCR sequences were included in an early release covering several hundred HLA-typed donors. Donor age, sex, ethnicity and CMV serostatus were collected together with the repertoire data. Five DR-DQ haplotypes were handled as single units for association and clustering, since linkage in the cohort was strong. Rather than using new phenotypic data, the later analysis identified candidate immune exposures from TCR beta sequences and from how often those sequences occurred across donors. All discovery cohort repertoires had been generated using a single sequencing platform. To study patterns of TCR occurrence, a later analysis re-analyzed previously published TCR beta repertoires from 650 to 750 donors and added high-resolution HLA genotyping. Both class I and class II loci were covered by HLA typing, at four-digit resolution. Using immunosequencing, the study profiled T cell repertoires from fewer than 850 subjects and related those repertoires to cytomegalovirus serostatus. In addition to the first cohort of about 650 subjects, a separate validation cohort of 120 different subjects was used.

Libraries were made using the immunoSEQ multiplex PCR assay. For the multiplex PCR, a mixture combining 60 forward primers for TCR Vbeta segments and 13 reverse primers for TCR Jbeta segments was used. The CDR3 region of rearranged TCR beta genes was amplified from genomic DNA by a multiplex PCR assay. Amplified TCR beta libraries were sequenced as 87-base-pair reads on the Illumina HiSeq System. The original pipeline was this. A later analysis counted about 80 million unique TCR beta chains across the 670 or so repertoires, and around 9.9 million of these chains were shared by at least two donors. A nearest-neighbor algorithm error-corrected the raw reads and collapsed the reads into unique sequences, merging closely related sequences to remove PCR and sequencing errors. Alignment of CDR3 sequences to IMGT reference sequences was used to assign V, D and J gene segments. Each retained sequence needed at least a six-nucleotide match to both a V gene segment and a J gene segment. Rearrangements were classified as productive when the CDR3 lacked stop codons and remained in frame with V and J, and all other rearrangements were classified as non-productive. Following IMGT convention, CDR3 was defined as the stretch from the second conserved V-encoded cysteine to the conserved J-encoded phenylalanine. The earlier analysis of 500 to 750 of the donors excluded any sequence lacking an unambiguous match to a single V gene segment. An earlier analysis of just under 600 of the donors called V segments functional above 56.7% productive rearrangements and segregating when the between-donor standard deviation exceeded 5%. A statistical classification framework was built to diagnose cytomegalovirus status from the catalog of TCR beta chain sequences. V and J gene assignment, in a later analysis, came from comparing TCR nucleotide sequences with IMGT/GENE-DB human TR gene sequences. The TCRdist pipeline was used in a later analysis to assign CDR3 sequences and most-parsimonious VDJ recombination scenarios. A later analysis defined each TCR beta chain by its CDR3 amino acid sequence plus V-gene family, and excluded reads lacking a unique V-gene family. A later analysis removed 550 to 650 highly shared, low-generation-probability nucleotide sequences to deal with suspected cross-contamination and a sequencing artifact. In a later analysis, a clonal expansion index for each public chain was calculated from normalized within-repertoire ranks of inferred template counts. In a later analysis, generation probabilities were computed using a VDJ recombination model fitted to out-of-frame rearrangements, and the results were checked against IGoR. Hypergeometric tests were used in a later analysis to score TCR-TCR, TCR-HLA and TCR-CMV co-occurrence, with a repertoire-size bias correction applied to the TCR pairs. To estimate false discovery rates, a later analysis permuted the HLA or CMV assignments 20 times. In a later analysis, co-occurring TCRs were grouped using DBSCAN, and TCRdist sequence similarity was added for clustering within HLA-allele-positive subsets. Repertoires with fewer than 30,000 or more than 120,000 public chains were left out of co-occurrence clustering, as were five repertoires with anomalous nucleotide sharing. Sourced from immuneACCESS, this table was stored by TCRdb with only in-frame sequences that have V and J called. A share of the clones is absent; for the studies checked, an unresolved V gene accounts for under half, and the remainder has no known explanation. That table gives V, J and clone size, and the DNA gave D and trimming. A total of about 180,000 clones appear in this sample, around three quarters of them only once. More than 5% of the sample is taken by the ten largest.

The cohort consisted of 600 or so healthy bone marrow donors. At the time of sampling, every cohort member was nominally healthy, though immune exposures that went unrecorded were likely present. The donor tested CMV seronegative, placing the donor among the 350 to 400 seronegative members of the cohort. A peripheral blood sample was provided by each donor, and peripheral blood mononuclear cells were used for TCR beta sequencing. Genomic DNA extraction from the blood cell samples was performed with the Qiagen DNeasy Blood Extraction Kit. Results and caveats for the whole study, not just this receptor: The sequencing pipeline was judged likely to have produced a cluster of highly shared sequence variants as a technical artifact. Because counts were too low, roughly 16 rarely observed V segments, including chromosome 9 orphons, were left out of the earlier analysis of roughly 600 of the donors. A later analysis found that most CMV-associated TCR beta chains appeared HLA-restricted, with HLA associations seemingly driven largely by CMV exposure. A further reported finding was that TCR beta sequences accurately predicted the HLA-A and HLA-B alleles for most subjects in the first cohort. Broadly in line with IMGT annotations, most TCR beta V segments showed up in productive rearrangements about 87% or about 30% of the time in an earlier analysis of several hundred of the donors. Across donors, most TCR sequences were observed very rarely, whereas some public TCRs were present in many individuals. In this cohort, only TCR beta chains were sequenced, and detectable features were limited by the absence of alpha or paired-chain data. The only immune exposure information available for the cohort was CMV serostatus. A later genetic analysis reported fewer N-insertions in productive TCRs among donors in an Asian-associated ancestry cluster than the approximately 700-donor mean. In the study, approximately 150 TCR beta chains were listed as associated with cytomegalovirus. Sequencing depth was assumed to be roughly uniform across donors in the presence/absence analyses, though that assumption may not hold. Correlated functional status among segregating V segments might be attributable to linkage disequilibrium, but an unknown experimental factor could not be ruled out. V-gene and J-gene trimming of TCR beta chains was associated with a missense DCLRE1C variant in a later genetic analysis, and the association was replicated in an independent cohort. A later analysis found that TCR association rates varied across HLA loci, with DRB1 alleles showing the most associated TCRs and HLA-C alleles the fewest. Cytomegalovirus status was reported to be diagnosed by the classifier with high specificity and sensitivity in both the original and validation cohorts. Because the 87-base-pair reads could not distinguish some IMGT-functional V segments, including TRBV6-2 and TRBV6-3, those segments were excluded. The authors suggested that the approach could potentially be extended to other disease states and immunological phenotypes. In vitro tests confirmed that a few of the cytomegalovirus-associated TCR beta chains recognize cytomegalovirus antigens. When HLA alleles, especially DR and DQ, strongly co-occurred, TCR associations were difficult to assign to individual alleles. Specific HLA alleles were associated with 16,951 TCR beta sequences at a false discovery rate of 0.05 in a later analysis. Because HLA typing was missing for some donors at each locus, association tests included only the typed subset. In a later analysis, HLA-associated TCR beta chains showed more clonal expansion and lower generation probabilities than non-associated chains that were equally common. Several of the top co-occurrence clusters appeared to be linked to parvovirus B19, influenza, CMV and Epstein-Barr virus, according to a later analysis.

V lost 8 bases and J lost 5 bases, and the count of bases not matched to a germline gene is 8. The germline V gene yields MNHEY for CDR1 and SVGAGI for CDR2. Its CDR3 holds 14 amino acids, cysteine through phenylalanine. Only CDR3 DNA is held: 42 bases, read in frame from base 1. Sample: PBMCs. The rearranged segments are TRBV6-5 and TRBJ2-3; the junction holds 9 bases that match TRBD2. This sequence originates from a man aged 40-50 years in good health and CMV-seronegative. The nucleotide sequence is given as TGTGCCAGCGGAGGCGGGAGGGCCCAAGATACGCAGTATTTT. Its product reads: CASGGGRAQDTQYF.